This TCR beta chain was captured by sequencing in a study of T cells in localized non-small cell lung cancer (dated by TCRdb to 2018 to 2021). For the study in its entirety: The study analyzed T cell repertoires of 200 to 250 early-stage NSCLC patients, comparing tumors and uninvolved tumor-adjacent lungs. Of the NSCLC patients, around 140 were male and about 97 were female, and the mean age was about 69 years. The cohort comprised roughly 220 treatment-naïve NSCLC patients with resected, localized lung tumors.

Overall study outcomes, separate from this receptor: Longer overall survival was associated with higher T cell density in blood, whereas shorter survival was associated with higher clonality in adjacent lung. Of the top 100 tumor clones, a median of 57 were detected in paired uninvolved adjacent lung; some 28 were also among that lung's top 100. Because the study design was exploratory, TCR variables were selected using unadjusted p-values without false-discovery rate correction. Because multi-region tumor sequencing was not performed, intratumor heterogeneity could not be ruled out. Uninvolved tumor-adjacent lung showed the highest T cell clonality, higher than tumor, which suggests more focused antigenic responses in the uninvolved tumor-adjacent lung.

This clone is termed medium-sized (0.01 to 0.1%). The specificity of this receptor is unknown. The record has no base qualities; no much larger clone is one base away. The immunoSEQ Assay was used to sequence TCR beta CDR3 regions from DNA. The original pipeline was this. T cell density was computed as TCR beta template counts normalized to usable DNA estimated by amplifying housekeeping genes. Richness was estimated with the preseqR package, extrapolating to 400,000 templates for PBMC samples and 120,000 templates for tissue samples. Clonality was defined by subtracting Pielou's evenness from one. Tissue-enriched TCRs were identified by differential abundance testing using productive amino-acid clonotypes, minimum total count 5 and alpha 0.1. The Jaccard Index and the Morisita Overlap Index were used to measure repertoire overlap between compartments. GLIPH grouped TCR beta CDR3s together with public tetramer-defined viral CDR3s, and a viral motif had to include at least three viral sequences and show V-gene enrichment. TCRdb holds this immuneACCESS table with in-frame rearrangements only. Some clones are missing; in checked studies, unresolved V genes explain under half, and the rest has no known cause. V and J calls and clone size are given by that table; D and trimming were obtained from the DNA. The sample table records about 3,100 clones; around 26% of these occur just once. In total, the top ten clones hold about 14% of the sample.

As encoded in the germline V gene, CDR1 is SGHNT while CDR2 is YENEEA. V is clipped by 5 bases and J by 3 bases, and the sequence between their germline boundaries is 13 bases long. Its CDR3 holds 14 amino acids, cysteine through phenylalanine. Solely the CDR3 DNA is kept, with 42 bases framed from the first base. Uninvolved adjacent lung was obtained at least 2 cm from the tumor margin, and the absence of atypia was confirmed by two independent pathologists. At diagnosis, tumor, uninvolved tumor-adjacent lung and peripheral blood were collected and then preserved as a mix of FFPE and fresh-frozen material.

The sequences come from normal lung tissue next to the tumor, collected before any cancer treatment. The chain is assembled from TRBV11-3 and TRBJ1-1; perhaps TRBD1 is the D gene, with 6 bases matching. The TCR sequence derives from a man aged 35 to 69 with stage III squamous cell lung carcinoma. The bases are TGTGCCAGCAGCAGGACAGAGGGGGACACTGAAGCTTTCTTT. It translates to CASSRTEGDTEAFF.